This TCR beta chain was found in a study of beta chain features in type 1 diabetes. Study overall: Patients shared similar age, gender and cell yields with healthy donors.

The V gene's germline CDR1 is SGHAT and CDR2 FQNNGV. This CDR3 has 15 residues. V gave up 5 bases and J gave up 8 bases; unmatched junction bases: 5. This clone turned up a few times. Its target is unknown. The entirety of the isolated RNA underwent reverse transcription, so expressed TCRB transcripts were sequenced. Profiling relied on immunoSEQ multiplex PCR, and the TCRdb table lists in-frame clones only, not all of them. The sample has some 360,000 clones, 8% to 10% seen once; the top ten hold 0.55% to 0.75%. Broader study findings: Naive, central memory and Treg TCRB repertoires appeared more alike in patients than in healthy donors. Patients with Type 1 diabetes showed moderately but significantly shorter TCRB CDR3s in all four CD4+ subsets.

This clonotype was sampled from a man aged 30 to 45 with type 1 diabetes. V is TRBV11-2 and J is TRBJ2-1, with 14 bases lining up with TRBD2. The source material was central memory CD4+ T cells from blood. CDR3 protein: CASSLGLAGVYEQFF. The CDR3 DNA reads TGTGCCAGCAGCCTGGGACTAGCGGGAGTCTATGAGCAGTTCTTC.